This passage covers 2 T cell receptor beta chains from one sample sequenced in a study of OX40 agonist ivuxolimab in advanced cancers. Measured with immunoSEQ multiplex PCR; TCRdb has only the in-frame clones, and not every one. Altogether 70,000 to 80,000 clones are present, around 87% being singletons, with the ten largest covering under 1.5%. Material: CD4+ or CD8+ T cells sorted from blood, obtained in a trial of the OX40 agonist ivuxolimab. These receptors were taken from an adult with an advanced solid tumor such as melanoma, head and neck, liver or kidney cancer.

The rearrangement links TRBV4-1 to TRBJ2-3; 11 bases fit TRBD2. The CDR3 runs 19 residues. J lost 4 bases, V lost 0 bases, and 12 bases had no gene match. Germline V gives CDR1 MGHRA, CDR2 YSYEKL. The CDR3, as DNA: TGCGCCAGCAGCCAAGAGGCGAATAGCGGGAGGGCCAGGCCAGATACGCAGTATTTT. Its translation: CASSQEANSGRARPDTQYF.

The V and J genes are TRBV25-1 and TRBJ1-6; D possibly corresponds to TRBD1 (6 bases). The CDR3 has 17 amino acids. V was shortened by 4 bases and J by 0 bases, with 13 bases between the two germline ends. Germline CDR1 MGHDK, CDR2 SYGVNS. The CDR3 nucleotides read TGTGCCAGCAGTGCACAAACAGGGAGCTCCTATAATTCACCCCTCCACTTT. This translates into CASSAQTGSSYNSPLHF.